This T cell receptor (beta chain) was identified in a study of shared clonotypes between healthy human individuals. Trimming shortened V by 6 bases and J by 7 bases, and 13 bases separated the two germline ends. The CDR3 spans 12 residues. Germline V lookup: CDR1 MNHNY, CDR2 SVGAGI (reference sequence). Study results and limitations: Memory subsets had estimated richness that was generally smaller than that of naive subsets. A handful of donors showed sharing of 4.5% to 6% of naive CD4 clonotypes. Relative to their counterparts shared across all four donors, non-shared clonotypes exhibited diminished generation probabilities.

The repertoire was sequenced with immunoSEQ multiplex PCR; TCRdb's copy has only in-frame clones and lacks some. The data hold approximately 2.4 million clones, with approximately 96% observed a single time. Every donor was a Caucasian adult from Nashville, Tennessee. On this clone: Antigen unknown.

The TCR comes from a man between 18 and 35 years old in good health. Sequenced input: naive CD4+ T cells sorted from blood. The subset here: CD45RA+ positively selected. The chain links TRBV6-6 to TRBJ2-7, with D maybe TRBD1 (5 bases). CDR3 residues: CASRGATREQYF. CDR3 nucleotides: TGTGCCAGCAGAGGGGCTACTCGGGAGCAGTACTTC.